This T cell receptor (beta chain) was captured by sequencing in a study of blood T cell repertoires in COVID-19. In the study overall: Samples taken during acute and convalescent COVID-19 were collected in the United States, Italy and Spain. From T cells, B-cell-depleted T cells, or PBMCs came the material, which was cDNA or gDNA.

Only in-frame clones appear in the TCRdb table, and some are missing; sequencing was by immunoSEQ multiplex PCR. The sample yields under 300,000 clones, around 80% seen once. The CDR3 has 14 residues. Trimming cost V 9 bases and J 0 bases; bases outside gene matches: 6. From germline, CDR1 is LNHDA and CDR2 SQIVND (reference sequence). The TCR originated in a woman in her thirties or forties with active or convalescent COVID-19. The chain employs TRBV19 and TRBJ2-3; 7 nucleotides align to TRBD2. Sequencing input: peripheral blood. In DNA form, the CDR3 reads TGTGCCAGCAACCGGGACTACAGCACAGATACGCAGTATTTT. Residues: CASNRDYSTDTQYF. The complete variable domain, with remaining parts taken from reference TRBV19 and TRBJ2-3, reads DGGITQSPKYLFRKEGQNVTLSCEQNLNHDAMYWYRQDPGQGLRLIYYSQIVNDFQKGDIAEGYSVSREKKESFPLTVTSAQKNPTAFYLCASNRDYSTDTQYFGPGTRLTVL.